This T cell receptor (beta chain) derives from a study of neurological immune-mediated disorders. Germline assignment: CDR1 DFQATT and CDR2 SNEGSKA (reference sequence). The CDR3 loop spans 17 amino acids. V shed 6 bases and J 16 bases; nucleotides not matched to a gene: 29. This clonotype was seen a handful of times. Every sequencing run gave over 200 million TCR-beta sequences, taken from 15-18 subjects. TCRdb reanalysed the 5' RACE reads using MiXCR and keeps one entry per CDR3 protein. This table has roughly 80,000 distinct CDR3 sequences, under 20% appearing once. The V and J genes are TRBV20-1 and TRBJ1-5, with TRBD1 matching over 8 bases. The TCR originated in a woman in her thirties or forties in good health. The sequencing sample was made of PBMCs. CDR3 bases: TGCAGTGCCCCCGACCCCAGGGGGCGAGCTTCTAATCAGCCCAAACATTTT. Its translation: CSAPDPRGRASNQPKHF.